This TCR beta chain was profiled in a study of CD8+CD57+ T cells in acquired aplastic anemia (dated by TCRdb to 2016 to 2019). With regard to the full study: On average, sorted CD4+ and CD8+ cells yielded around 3.5 ug of extracted DNA, with a range of about 0.17 to 27.4 ug. Mean read counts for healthy donor samples were about 10 million for CD4+ cells and 11 million to 14 million for CD8+ cells.

TCR repertoires of sorted CD4+ and CD8+ blood T cells from severe aplastic anemia patients and healthy subjects were deep-sequenced in the study. Ficoll-Paque density gradient centrifugation was used to isolate peripheral blood mononuclear cells. Before DNA extraction, CD4+ and CD8+ T cells were sorted with FACS or magnetic beads. TCR beta VDJ combination and CDR3 sequence profiling used genomic DNA as the template. An Illumina HiSeq 2000 was used for TCR repertoire sequencing. From the authors' description of their analysis: Repertoire assessment relied on Simpson's diversity index, CDR3 size and DJ length profiles, and TRBV/TRBJ rearrangement plots. The most abundant DNA sequence in the deep sequencing data was defined as the immunodominant clone. CDR3 amino acid sequences were checked for sharing across subjects and were also compared against the VDJdb database and published repertoires. The public sequencing data were trimmed at Q25 with fastp and processed into clonotypes with MiXCR by TCRdb, which kept only in-frame beta chains. Entries are consolidated by CDR3 protein sequence, retaining the most common genes and DNA. It is TCRdb's table, rather than the study itself, that gives the V and J calls and clone size. The sample table contains 400,000 to 450,000 distinct CDR3 sequences; only one count was recorded for 60% to 80% of them. The ten largest make up approximately 4% of the sample.

V and J are truncated by 7 bases and 9 bases respectively, leaving an intervening sequence of 16 bases. CDR1 and CDR2, looked up from the germline V gene, are SQVTM and ANQGSEA. The CDR3 sequence holds 12 residues, the cysteine and phenylalanine included. CDR3 DNA is the only sequence kept; it has 36 bases, read in frame from the first base. A remark on this clonotype: Its antigen remains undetermined. The record has no base qualities; no much larger clone is one base away.

Overall results and qualifications from the work: No significant difference in CD8+ Simpson's diversity was found between patients and healthy controls (P=0.060). Although roughly 30 CD8+ CDR3 sequences were shared by patients and controls, these sequences appeared highly expressed in patients and within the immunodominant clones of patients.

The sample consisted of sorted CD4+, CD8+, or CD8+CD57+ T cells (not recorded which) from PBMCs. The sequence came from a human donor in good health, serving as a control. Rearrangement joined TRBV29-1 to TRBJ1-5, with TRBD1 perhaps the D gene, on 5 matching bases. The CDR3 region has the sequence CSAGTENRPQHF. The nucleotide sequence is given as TGCAGCGCTGGGACTGAGAACCGGCCCCAGCATTTT.